This T cell receptor beta chain was obtained from a study of metastatic and nonmetastatic thyroid tumors. About the study: Repertoires of blood and of tissue (tumor or nodule) from malignant and benign thyroid patients were compared.

Study-wide results and limits: A significant increase in TCR beta diversity was reportedly seen in malignant thyroid tumors relative to benign nodules, in blood and tumor.

This clone was seen ten or more times. What it binds is unknown. Additional DNA sequences in this sample encode the identical CDR3. Thyroid surgery was performed in patients who had received no treatment beforehand. Authors' processing steps: Construction of a distant-metastasis classifier for papillary thyroid cancer relied on CDR3 differences across clinicopathological groups. With MiXCR, TCRdb called clones anew from the PCR reads. TCRdb assigned the V and J calls; the authors' analysis was not used. The sample includes approximately 65,000 clones, roughly 4.1% of them seen just once. V was pared by 5 bases and J by 9 bases, with 9 bases of the junction left unmatched. The CDR3 consists of 15 residues. Germline CDR1 and CDR2: KGHSH and LQKENI.

This sequence was found in a female donor with papillary thyroid cancer or a benign thyroid nodule (not recorded which). Some clones in this sample may be carry-over from other donors' samples. The chain has TRBV18 and TRBJ2-1, with 11 bases lining up with TRBD2. Source material: blood. The chain's CDR3 is CASSSGLAAGPEQFF. The CDR3 nucleotides read TGTGCCAGCTCATCGGGACTAGCGGCGGGCCCTGAGCAGTTCTTC.